This TCR beta chain was recovered during a study of T-cell memory formation after mild COVID-19. One entry per CDR3 protein results from TCRdb running MiXCR on the 5' RACE reads. The sample holds over 400,000 distinct CDR3 sequences, under 25% seen once. The table lists this clonotype with a few counts. The TCR originated in an adult woman who had mild COVID-19 (a few samples of this study predate the infection). Cell type and time point are not known. Sequencing was done on a sample of PBMCs or a T cell subset sorted from them (not recorded which).

The chain's CDR3 is CASSSPTDLSYNEQFF. CDR3 nucleotide sequence: TGTGCCAGCAGCTCTCCGACGGACCTCTCCTACAATGAGCAGTTCTTC. This chain links TRBV7-9 with TRBJ2-1; no reliable D call. Germline V CDR1 and CDR2: SEHNR, FQNEAQ (reference sequence). The CDR3 covers 16 residues. V was cut by 4 bases and J by 0 bases, with 13 bases left in between.